This T cell receptor beta chain was recovered during a study of blood T cell repertoires in COVID-19. Study-level information: Sites across the United States, Italy and Spain contributed samples from acute and convalescent COVID-19. Nucleic acid was either cDNA or gDNA, and it came from T cells, B-cell-depleted T cells, or PBMCs.

This clone was recorded many times. Data came from immunoSEQ multiplex PCR; TCRdb stores just in-frame clones and leaves some out. The repertoire holds about 190,000 clones, almost 80% seen once, with 26% in the top ten. This receptor was taken from a woman aged 70 to 79 with acute or convalescent COVID-19. The specimen was peripheral blood.

The CDR3 nucleotides read TGCGCCAGCAGTGGGTTATCTAGCAGAGGTGAGCAGTTCTTC. Encoded protein: CASSGLSSRGEQFF. V usage is TRBV10-2 and J usage is TRBJ2-1, with D possibly TRBD2 on 5 matching bases. The germline V gene has CDR1 WSHSY and CDR2 SAAADI. This CDR3 comprises 14 residues. Trimming left V 4 bases short and J 9 bases short, with 16 bases between.